This T cell receptor beta chain is drawn from a study of blood T cell repertoires in COVID-19. Study-wide background: T cells, B-cell-depleted T cells, or PBMCs supplied cDNA or gDNA.

V was shortened by 1 base and J by 7 bases, with 10 bases between the two germline ends. The CDR3 totals 14 residues. The V gene's germline CDR1 is LGHDT and CDR2 YNNKEL (reference sequence). Sequencing was performed with immunoSEQ multiplex PCR; in TCRdb, only in-frame clones are kept and a portion is missing. The data hold almost 400,000 clones, with around 87% observed a single time. The sample consisted of peripheral blood. The chain links TRBV3-1 (or the pseudogene TRBV3-2) to TRBJ2-2; D might be TRBD2 (7 bases). This clonotype was sampled from a woman between 55 and 75 years old with COVID-19, enrolled during active disease. In nucleotides, the CDR3 is TGTGCCAGCAGCCAAGGGGGGGGCTACGGGGAGCTGTTTTTT. Translating it yields CASSQGGGYGELFF.